Below are 30 T cell receptor beta chains sequenced from a single sample in a study of cytomegalovirus exposure and HLA in healthy donors. The PCR used 60 Vbeta and 13 Jbeta primers. Assay: immunoSEQ multiplex PCR; the TCRdb copy retains only in-frame clones and omits some. The sample lists roughly 140,000 clones, 64% seen once, with around 2.9% in the top ten. The sequenced sample was PBMCs. The origin of the receptors is a woman in her 30s in good health and CMV-seropositive.

The J gene is TRBJ2-1, the V gene TRBV30; D not certain. Trimming left V 2 bases short and J 7 bases short, with 3 bases between. The CDR3 runs 10 residues. Per germline, CDR1 GTSNPN and CDR2 SVGIG (reference sequence). Here the CDR3 reads CAWSINEQFF. The CDR3 DNA reads TGTGCCTGGAGTATAAATGAGCAGTTCTTC.

This rearrangement joins TRBV6-5 to TRBJ1-4, with D unresolved. Germline assignment: CDR1 MNHEY and CDR2 SVGAGI. V was clipped by 0 bases and J by 7 bases, with 9 bases between them. The CDR3 is 14 amino acids. CDR3 in DNA: TGTGCCAGCAGTTACTCAGCCCTAAGTGAAAAACTGTTTTTT. It is translated as CASSYSALSEKLFF.

The chain combines TRBV2 with TRBJ2-3; 11 bases match TRBD2. The ends lost 5 bases at V and 5 bases at J; junction bases unmatched: 6. The germline V gene has CDR1 SNHLY and CDR2 FYNNEI. The length of the CDR3 is 15 residues. In DNA form, the CDR3 reads TGTGCCAGCAGTCGTCTAGCGGGGGGTCAAGATACGCAGTATTTT. Protein: CASSRLAGGQDTQYF.

The sample holds a few counts of this clone. The chain has TRBV14 and TRBJ2-7; 9 nucleotides match TRBD1. The germline V gene encodes CDR1 SGHDN and CDR2 FVKESK. The V segment lost 5 bases and the J segment 4 bases; nucleotides outside the gene matches: 9. The CDR3 is made up of 15 amino acids. CDR3 bases: TGTGCCAGCAGCGAGTTGGGGACAGGGTCGTACGAGCAGTACTTC. This gives the protein CASSELGTGSYEQYF.

The V call is TRBV7-2, the J call TRBJ2-7; 7 nucleotides align to TRBD2. V lost 3 bases, J lost 9 bases, and 8 bases stayed unmatched. CDR3 length: 13 residues. Germline V gene sequence: CDR1 SGHTA, CDR2 FQGNSA. Here the CDR3 DNA reads TGTGCCAGCAGCTTTGTGGGGGGGTCTGTGCAGTACTTC. Translation gives CASSFVGGSVQYF.

The chain uses TRBV5-6 and TRBJ2-1, with 9 bases aligning to TRBD2. Germline CDR1 is SGHDT and CDR2 is YYEEEE. This CDR3 has 16 amino acids. After removal of 1 base from V and 7 bases from J, the junction contained 9 bases not matched to a gene. The chain's CDR3 is CASSLRASGVGNEQFF. The CDR3 nucleotides are TGTGCCAGCAGCTTGCGGGCTAGCGGGGTGGGAAATGAGCAGTTCTTC.

This clone was found many times. The rearrangement links TRBV27 to TRBJ2-3; 8 bases are shared with TRBD2. V lost 3 bases to trimming and J lost 4 bases; unmatched junction nucleotides: 9. CDR3 size: 16 residues. CDR1 and CDR2 from the germline V gene are MNHEY and SMNVEV (reference sequence). CDR3 DNA: TGTGCCAGCAGTTTGGTCCCGGGGGGGTGGGCAGATACGCAGTATTTT. Translating it yields CASSLVPGGWADTQYF.

This chain connects TRBV30 to TRBJ1-1; 10 positions agree with TRBD1. CDR3 length: 11 amino acids. The germline gives CDR1 GTSNPN, CDR2 SVGIG (reference sequence). J was trimmed by 9 bases and V by 5 bases; bases with no gene match: 3. The CDR3 DNA reads TGTGCCTGGCGACAGGGGGCCCAAGCTTTCTTT. Its protein product is CAWRQGAQAFF.

The chain uses TRBV19 and TRBJ1-1, with TRBD1 matching over 10 bases. Losses at the gene ends were 7 bases for V and 5 bases for J; bases not matched to a gene: 7. Germline CDR1 LNHDA, CDR2 SQIVND (reference sequence). The length of the CDR3 is 14 residues. The CDR3 DNA sequence: TGTGCCAGTACCCGGACAGGGGGGGAAACTGAAGCTTTCTTT. Amino acid sequence: CASTRTGGETEAFF.

The rearrangement joins TRBV29-1 to TRBJ2-3, with 9 nucleotides matching TRBD1. Germline V lookup: CDR1 SQVTM, CDR2 ANQGSEA. V shed 8 bases and J 5 bases; nucleotides not matched to a gene: 5. CDR3 size: 12 residues. CDR3 nucleotide sequence: TGCAGCTCGGACAGGGGTGTAGATACGCAGTATTTT. Translation gives CSSDRGVDTQYF.

V is TRBV4-1 and J is TRBJ2-3; 12 bases agree with TRBD1. V shed 6 bases, J shed 4 bases, and the junction held 11 bases outside the gene matches. CDR3 length: 17 amino acids. The V gene's germline CDR1 is MGHRA and CDR2 YSYEKL. In nucleotides, the CDR3 is TGCGCCAGCAGAAAATCCCCGGGACAGGGGGCCCCAGATACGCAGTATTTT. Residues: CASRKSPGQGAPDTQYF.

The chain combines TRBV5-5 with TRBJ2-1, with D uncertain. Germline-derived CDR1 and CDR2 are SGHKS and YYEKEE (reference sequence). V dropped 3 bases and J dropped 8 bases, with 15 bases sitting between them. The CDR3 is made up of 14 amino acids. CDR3 residues: CASSSSHGSYEQFF. CDR3 DNA sequence: TGTGCCAGCAGCTCATCTCACGGGTCCTATGAGCAGTTCTTC.

This clone has just a few counts. The rearrangement uses TRBV11-2 and TRBJ2-7, with TRBD1 matching over 7 bases. Germline lookup yields CDR1 SGHAT and CDR2 FQNNGV. J lost 3 bases, V lost 4 bases, and 9 bases had no gene match. The CDR3 spans 15 residues. CDR3 region: CASSSIRGLIYEQYF. The CDR3 DNA sequence: TGTGCCAGCAGCTCTATTAGGGGGCTGATCTACGAGCAGTACTTC.

The chain recombines TRBV10-3 with TRBJ2-5; 10 nucleotides line up with TRBD2. The CDR3 is 17 amino acids. J gave up 4 bases and V 4 bases, and 12 bases lay outside the gene matches. The germline V gene encodes CDR1 ENHRY and CDR2 SYGVKD. The CDR3 reads CAISGTPGLAYIETQYF. The CDR3, as DNA: TGTGCCATCAGTGGGACCCCGGGACTAGCGTATATAGAGACCCAGTACTTC.

This rearrangement joins TRBV29-1 to TRBJ2-3; weak D call: TRBD2 (6 bases). Trimming took 4 bases from V and 0 from J, leaving 14 bases between them. Germline V gene data show CDR1 as SQVTM and CDR2 as ANQGSEA. The CDR3 runs to 15 residues. The CDR3 region has the DNA TGCAGCGTTGCCCCAGGACTACATAGCACAGATACGCAGTATTTT. This codes for CSVAPGLHSTDTQYF.

This clone was observed a few times. V and J are TRBV11-2 and TRBJ1-5; the D is unclear. Germline V lookup: CDR1 SGHAT, CDR2 FQNNGV. V lost 6 bases and J lost 2, with 11 bases in between. The CDR3 runs 14 residues. CDR3 DNA: TGTGCCAGCAGTTCCGCGCTCCGCAATCAGCCCCAGCATTTT. Its translation: CASSSALRNQPQHF.

The V gene is TRBV7-6, the J gene TRBJ1-2, with D possibly being TRBD1 (5 bases). The CDR3 length is 17 residues. V shed 5 bases and J shed 5 bases, with 24 bases lying between them. Germline V gene lookup returns CDR1 SGHVS and CDR2 FNYEAQ. The CDR3 protein is CASSPYLFRQSPYGYTF. CDR3 DNA: TGTGCCAGCAGCCCTTACCTTTTCCGACAGTCCCCTTATGGCTACACCTTC.

J is TRBJ2-7 and V is TRBV29-1; TRBD2 is a possible D gene (6 bases). Trimming pared 6 bases from V and 4 bases from J, leaving 25 bases between. Germline CDR1 and CDR2: SQVTM and ANQGSEA. The CDR3 length is 16 residues. The DNA of the CDR3 is TGCAGCGTGAGCCGGGAACCGGGACTGTTTGGTTACGAGCAGTACTTC. This sequence encodes CSVSREPGLFGYEQYF.

This clone came up once. J is TRBJ1-1 and V is TRBV7-9; TRBD1 matches 7 bases. The CDR3 consists of 15 residues. Losses at the gene ends were 5 bases for V and 1 base for J; bases not matched to a gene: 7. Germline CDR1 SEHNR, CDR2 FQNEAQ (reference sequence). CDR3 DNA: TGTGCCAGCAGCCCTCCGTCAGGGGGGAACACTGAAGCTTTCTTT. Residues: CASSPPSGGNTEAFF.

The CDR3 is CASSLLGAPTDTQYF. The CDR3 DNA is TGTGCCAGCAGTTTATTGGGAGCTCCCACAGATACGCAGTATTTT. This sequence joins TRBV27 and TRBJ2-3; D is possibly TRBD2 (5 bases). The V and J ends lost 1 base and 2 bases respectively, with 10 bases between them. CDR1 and CDR2 (germline): MNHEY, SMNVEV (reference sequence). The CDR3 spans 15 residues.

The V call is TRBV5-1, the J call TRBJ1-1, with D tentatively TRBD1 (5 bases). The CDR3 contains 14 residues. Per the germline V gene, CDR1 is SGHRS and CDR2 is YFSETQ. Trimming stripped 0 bases from V and 5 bases from J, with 11 bases between. The CDR3 region has the DNA TGCGCCAGCAGCTTGGGGCAGGGTTGGACTGAAGCTTTCTTT. The encoded protein is CASSLGQGWTEAFF.

This clone was recorded once. The gene calls are TRBV5-1 and TRBJ1-2, with a possible D match to TRBD1 (5 bases). Trimming took 4 bases from V and 8 from J, leaving 15 bases between them. This CDR3 contains 13 residues. Germline loops: CDR1 SGHRS, CDR2 YFSETQ. CDR3 DNA sequence: TGCGCCAGCAGCCCCATGATGACAGACGGCTACACCTTC. Translating it yields CASSPMMTDGYTF.

The table lists this clone with a few counts. V gene TRBV5-6 combines with J gene TRBJ2-2; D may be TRBD1 (5 bases). Trimming removed 4 bases from V and 1 base from J, with 17 bases in between. The CDR3 totals 17 residues. Germline V gene data show CDR1 as SGHDT and CDR2 as YYEEEE. Written as DNA, the CDR3 is TGTGCCAGCAGCACTGAGGCCAGGGTGAGGAACACCGGGGAGCTGTTTTTT. It yields the protein CASSTEARVRNTGELFF.

The sample holds one count of this clone. V gene TRBV11-3 combines with J gene TRBJ2-2, with D unresolved. The germline V gene has CDR1 SGHNT and CDR2 YENEEA. Trimming removed 9 bases at V and 7 bases at J, with 12 bases between. This CDR3 comprises 12 residues. CDR3 DNA sequence: TGTGCCAGTGAAATTGCCGGCGGGGAGCTGTTTTTT. This encodes CASEIAGGELFF.

In its sample, this clone was seen once. The V call is TRBV5-1, the J call TRBJ1-1, with D uncertain. This CDR3 comprises 11 residues. Germline-derived CDR1 and CDR2 are SGHRS and YFSETQ. The V gene lost 6 bases and the J gene lost 5 bases, with 8 bases spanning the gap. The chain's CDR3 is CASMTGTEAFF. As DNA, the CDR3 is TGCGCCAGCATGACCGGGACTGAAGCTTTCTTT.

The chain employs TRBV7-9 and TRBJ1-1, with a possible D match to TRBD1 (5 bases). The CDR3 has 13 amino acids. Trimming took 11 bases from V and 4 from J, leaving 17 bases between them. The germline gives CDR1 SEHNR, CDR2 FQNEAQ (reference sequence). The CDR3: CAARGVGGTEAFF. As DNA, the CDR3 is TGTGCCGCACGGGGGGTTGGCGGCACTGAAGCTTTCTTT. The variable domain in full, with the rest retrieved from reference TRBV7-9 and TRBJ1-1, is DTGVSQNPRHKITKRGQNVTFRCDPISEHNRLYWYRQTLGQGPEFLTYFQNEAQLEKSRLLSDRFSAERPKGSFSTLEIQRTEQGDSAMYLCAARGVGGTEAFFGQGTRLTVV.

The table lists this clone with a count of one. The chain couples TRBV9 to TRBJ1-1; D is perhaps TRBD1 (5 bases). The CDR3 sequence is 16 residues long. In germline, CDR1 is SGDLS, CDR2 YYNGEE. Deletions cut 2 bases from V and 11 bases from J, with 25 bases between. CDR3 in amino acids: CASSVAGSGAPSGAFF. The CDR3 nucleotides are TGTGCCAGCAGCGTGGCAGGTAGTGGGGCGCCCAGTGGGGCTTTCTTT.

The CDR3 DNA is TGTGCCAGCAGCGGGGACAATTCAGCGTCCTACAATGAGCAGTTCTTC. This translates into CASSGDNSASYNEQFF. The chain is built from TRBV2 and TRBJ2-1, with D maybe TRBD1 (6 bases). The V gene lost 6 bases and the J gene lost 1 base, with 16 bases spanning the gap. The CDR3 has 16 residues. Germline CDR1 and CDR2: SNHLY and FYNNEI.

CDR3 sequence: CASSASPSEQYF. For the CDR3, the DNA is TGCGCCAGCAGTGCCTCCCCTAGCGAGCAGTACTTC. The chain links TRBV10-1 to TRBJ2-7, with D uncertain. CDR1 is WNHNN, CDR2 SYGVQD, per germline (reference sequence). V lost 4 bases and J 6 bases, leaving 10 bases between the germline ends. There are 12 residues in the CDR3.

CDR3 protein: CAIGGGTGGSEAFF. CDR3 in DNA: TGTGCCATCGGAGGGGGGACAGGGGGCTCTGAAGCTTTCTTT. The chain combines TRBV2 with TRBJ1-1; 12 bases are a match to TRBD1. CDR3 length: 14 amino acids. Germline CDR1 is SNHLY and CDR2 is FYNNEI. Germline trimming cut 10 bases from V and 6 bases from J; bases unmatched to any gene: 9.